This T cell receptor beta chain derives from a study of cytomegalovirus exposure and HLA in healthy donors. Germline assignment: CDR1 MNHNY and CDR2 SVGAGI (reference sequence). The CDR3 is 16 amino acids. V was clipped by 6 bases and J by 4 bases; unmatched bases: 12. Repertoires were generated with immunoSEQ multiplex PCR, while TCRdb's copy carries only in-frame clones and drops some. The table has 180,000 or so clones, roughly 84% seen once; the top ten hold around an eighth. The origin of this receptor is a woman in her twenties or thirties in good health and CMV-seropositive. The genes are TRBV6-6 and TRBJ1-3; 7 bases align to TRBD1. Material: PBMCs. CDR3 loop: CASRFPTTGVGNTIYF. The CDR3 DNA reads TGTGCCAGCAGGTTTCCAACAACAGGGGTAGGAAACACCATATATTTT.